This TCR beta chain derives from a study of chemoradiotherapy in HPV16-positive cancers. TCRdb keeps only in-frame clones here, not all; method: immunoSEQ multiplex PCR. Of about 39,000 clones in the sample, 65% to 80% were seen once. J gave up 1 base and V 4 bases, and 7 bases lay outside the gene matches. This CDR3 spans 16 amino acids. Germline values: CDR1 SGHKS, CDR2 YYEKEE (reference sequence). This TCR was recovered from a human donor with HPV-associated anogenital cancer. The sample here was blood, taken from a patient who underwent chemoradiotherapy. The chain employs TRBV5-5 and TRBJ1-4; 7 bases are a match to TRBD1. The CDR3 DNA is TGTGCCAGCAGCCCTAGGGACAGCAGAACTAATGAAAAACTGTTTTTT. Protein sequence: CASSPRDSRTNEKLFF.